The text below deals with one T cell receptor beta chain. Its antigen remains unidentified. To make TCR beta libraries, researchers used iRepertoire HTBI primers and Arm-PCR of CDR3 regions. TCRdb passed the multiplex PCR reads through MiXCR, listing each CDR3 protein once. The sample has more than 300,000 distinct CDR3 sequences; approximately 10% are singletons. Time point specified: newly diagnosed GD, antithyroid drugs for less than 3 months. The TCR library was made from RNA that had been extracted from PBMCs in TRIzol. V lost 3 bases and J lost 0; bases outside the gene matches: 12. This CDR3 is 18 amino acids long. The sample comes from a study of regulatory T cells in long-lasting Graves disease. Study-level results: Fewer public clonotypes were shared by new patients (under 1,000) than by persistent patients (2,741).

The same data also went into a second study, on T cells in Graves' hyperthyroidism and ophthalmopathy.

Sequencing was performed on peripheral blood mononuclear cells (PBMCs), taken at new diagnosis, from a patient treated with antithyroid drugs. This chain uses TRBV12-3 or TRBV12-4 with TRBJ1-1, with TRBD1 identical over 8 bases. This TCR came from a woman aged 18-29 years with Graves disease. The CDR3 sequence: CASSFTLDRVPMNTEAFF. DNA for the CDR3: TGTGCCAGCAGTTTCACTTTGGACAGGGTCCCTATGAACACTGAAGCTTTCTTT.